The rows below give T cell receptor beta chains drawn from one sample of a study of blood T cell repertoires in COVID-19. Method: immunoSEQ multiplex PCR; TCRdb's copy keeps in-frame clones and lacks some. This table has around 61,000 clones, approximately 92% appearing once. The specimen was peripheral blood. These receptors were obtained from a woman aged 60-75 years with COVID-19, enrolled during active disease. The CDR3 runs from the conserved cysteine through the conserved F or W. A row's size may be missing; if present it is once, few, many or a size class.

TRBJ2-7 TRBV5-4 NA CASSVGGLAHEQYF
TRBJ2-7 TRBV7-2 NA CASSRGQAFSYEQYF
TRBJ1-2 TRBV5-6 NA CASTRDNYGYTF
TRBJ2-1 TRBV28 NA CATKSRLAGSSYNEQFF
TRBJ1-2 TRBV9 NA CASSVTGVSPYGYTF
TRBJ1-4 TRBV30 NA CASTGQPNEKLFF
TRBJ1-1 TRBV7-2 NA CASSYSLWTEAFF
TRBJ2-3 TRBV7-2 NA CASSKGQFTDTQYF
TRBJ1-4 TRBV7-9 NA CASSLQGAYEKLFF
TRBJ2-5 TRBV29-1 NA CSVEVARQETQYF
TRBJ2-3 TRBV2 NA CASSEAEASGGPGTDTQYF
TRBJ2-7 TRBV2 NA CASSEQDYEQYF
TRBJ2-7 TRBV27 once CASSLGAGGSYEQYF
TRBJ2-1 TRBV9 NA CASSVAGGGEQFF
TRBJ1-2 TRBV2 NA CARENREDYGYTF
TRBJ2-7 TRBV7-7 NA CASSPGQGASYEQYF
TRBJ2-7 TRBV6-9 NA CASSYYRETSHEQYF
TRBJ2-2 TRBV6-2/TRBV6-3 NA CASSYPIDPGQANTGELFF
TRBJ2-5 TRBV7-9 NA CASSPPSGQETQYF
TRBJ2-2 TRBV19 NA CASKRGAGGMSTGELFF
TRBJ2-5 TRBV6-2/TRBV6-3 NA CASSFGAGGGETQYF
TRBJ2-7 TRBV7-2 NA CASSFTGTGSYEQYF
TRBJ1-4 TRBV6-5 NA CASSYPETGELFF
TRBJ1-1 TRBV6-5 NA CASSYSPSEDTEAFF
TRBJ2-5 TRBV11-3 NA CASSPWQGRAQGETQYF
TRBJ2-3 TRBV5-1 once CASSWGDYTDTQYF
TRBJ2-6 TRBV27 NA CASSLSGGPGANVLTF
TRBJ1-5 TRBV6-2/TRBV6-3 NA CASSYTGQGYQPQHF
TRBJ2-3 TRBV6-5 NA CASREGGTDTQYF
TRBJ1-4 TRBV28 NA CASSFPMGGEANEKLFF
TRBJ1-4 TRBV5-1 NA CASSSGQGVTANEKLFF
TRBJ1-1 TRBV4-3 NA CASTPGGLGDTEAFF
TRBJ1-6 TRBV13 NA CASSLAKDSVNSPLHF
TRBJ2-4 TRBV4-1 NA CASSETAVRDKNIQYF
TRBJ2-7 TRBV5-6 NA CASSFPETMPYEQYF
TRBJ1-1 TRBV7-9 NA CASSPTEFTEAFF